This TCR beta chain emerged from a study of cytomegalovirus exposure and HLA in healthy donors. Study conclusions and caveats: Diagnosis of cytomegalovirus status made by the classifier reportedly showed high specificity and sensitivity. Most of the TCR beta V segments (in an earlier analysis) were productive either about 87% or about 30% of the time.

Concerning this clone itself: Its antigen is still unknown.

The study ran its PCR with 60 Vbeta and 13 Jbeta primers. Using immunoSEQ multiplex PCR, the repertoire was profiled, and TCRdb retains in-frame clones only, with some absent. The data show around 150,000 clones, 60% to 85% seen once. From germline, CDR1 is SGDLS and CDR2 YYNGEE. The V and J ends lost 3 bases and 1 base, in that order; junction bases with no gene match: 9. This CDR3 comprises 16 residues. This chain connects TRBV9 to TRBJ2-5, with TRBD2 matching over 7 bases. The source of this sequence is a man aged 45-65 years in good health and CMV-seropositive. The sequenced material came from PBMCs. In DNA form, the CDR3 reads TGTGCCAGCAGCGCATACCATAGCGGGCTCCAAGAGACCCAGTACTTC. Protein: CASSAYHSGLQETQYF.